The next 4 T cell receptor beta chains were all read from a single sample in a study of blood T cell repertoires in COVID-19. Profiled with immunoSEQ multiplex PCR; TCRdb holds only in-frame clones, not every one. In the table there are roughly 160,000 clones, approximately 86% of which are singletons. Sequencing was carried out using peripheral blood. Receptors originate from a woman older than 75 with COVID-19, enrolled during active disease.

The V gene is TRBV23-1, the J gene TRBJ1-5; no definite D call. TRBV23-1 is designated an ORF whose function remains uncertain. The germline V and J ends were trimmed by 4 bases and 2 bases, with 15 bases remaining between them. The CDR3 runs 16 residues. In DNA form, the CDR3 reads TGCGCCAGCAGTCCTTGTCACCGGGTTGGCAATCAGCCCCAGCATTTT. The encoded protein is CASSPCHRVGNQPQHF.

The V and J genes are TRBV28 and TRBJ1-2; D is perhaps TRBD1 (5 bases). CDR3 length: 15 amino acids. Per the germline V gene, CDR1 is MDHEN and CDR2 is SYDVKM. V was shortened by 6 bases and J by 1 base, with 15 bases between the two germline ends. Here the CDR3 reads CASRPGGSLNYGYTF. DNA of the CDR3: TGTGCCAGCAGACCCGGGGGGAGTCTTAACTATGGCTACACCTTC.

The chain recombines TRBV2 with TRBJ1-5; D gene uncertain. CDR1 is SNHLY and CDR2 is FYNNEI in the germline V gene. This CDR3 contains 14 residues. Trimming shortened V by 4 bases and J by 7 bases, and 14 bases separated the two germline ends. This CDR3 is CASSVGLREQPQHF. The CDR3 coding sequence is TGTGCCAGCAGTGTAGGTTTGAGGGAGCAGCCCCAGCATTTT.

The V call is TRBV9, the J call TRBJ1-1; 9 bases line up with TRBD1. This CDR3 has 15 residues. V dropped 3 bases and J dropped 0; count of bases not matched to a gene: 3. Germline CDR1 reads SGDLS; CDR2 reads YYNGEE. The CDR3 sequence: CASSGGQGMNTEAFF. In DNA form, the CDR3 reads TGTGCCAGCAGCGGGGGACAGGGCATGAACACTGAAGCTTTCTTT.